The rows below give T cell receptor beta chains drawn from one sample of a study of a mutant IDH1 vaccine in newly diagnosed glioma. Clones were read by immunoSEQ multiplex PCR, and TCRdb kept only the in-frame ones, dropping some. The sample contains approximately 61,000 clones, roughly 79% of which appear only once. No cognate antigen is known for these TCRs. The source was PBMCs, collected from a glioma patient whose treatment included an IDH1 peptide vaccine. The receptors here all came from a middle-aged man with glioma. The CDR3 runs from the conserved cysteine through the conserved F or W. A D gene is named only where the DNA matches it firmly. Where a row states a size, it is once, few, many or the class of an expanded clone; other rows omit it.

- - TRBJ1-2 TRBV6-5 TGTGCCAGCAGAACTACAGGGTTCTATGGCTACACCTTC CASRTTGFYGYTF
- - TRBJ1-2 TRBV10-3 TGTGCCATCAGTGATTTGGGGTCCCTCCTTGGCTACACCTTC CAISDLGSLLGYTF
TRBD1 - TRBJ1-2 TRBV9 TGTGCCAGCAGCAACAGGGGGGGAGCTAACTATGGCTACACCTTC CASSNRGGANYGYTF
TRBD2 - TRBJ2-5 TRBV15 TGTGCCACCAGCAGACCCGGACTAGTTGAGGAACAGACCCAGTACTTC CATSRPGLVEEQTQYF
- few TRBJ1-1 TRBV28 TGTGCCAGCAGTTTCCCTCAATTGAACACTGAAGCTTTCTTT CASSFPQLNTEAFF
TRBD1 few TRBJ1-5 TRBV6-5 TGTGCCAGCAGTTTCGACAGGGATTATCAGCCCCAGCATTTT CASSFDRDYQPQHF
- - TRBJ2-1 TRBV5-1 TGCGCCAGCAGCCTGGACGGGACGTCCTACAATGAGCAGTTCTTC CASSLDGTSYNEQFF
- few TRBJ1-5 TRBV29-1 TGCAGCGTCGCTGCCGGCAGTAGCAATCAGCCCCAGCATTTT CSVAAGSSNQPQHF
TRBD2 - TRBJ2-2 TRBV14 TGTGCCAGCAGCCAATGGACTAGCGGCGTATCGGCCGGGGAGCTGTTTTTT CASSQWTSGVSAGELFF
- - TRBJ1-2 TRBV7-2 TGTGCCAGCAGCCCCCCCCATGGCTATGGCTACACCTTC CASSPPHGYGYTF
- - TRBJ1-5 TRBV13 TGTGCCAGCAACGTGGGGGGGAGCAATCAGCCCCAGCATTTT CASNVGGSNQPQHF
- - TRBJ2-1 TRBV11-3 TGTGCCAGCAGCTTTGAGTACGGTGAGCAGTTCTTC CASSFEYGEQFF
- - TRBJ1-3 TRBV4-3 TGCGCCAGCAGCCAAGGAATTAGAAACACCATATATTTT CASSQGIRNTIYF
TRBD2 - TRBJ2-3 TRBV5-4 TGTGCCAGCAGCCCGGACGGCGGGAGACGGACAGATACGCAGTATTTT CASSPDGGRRTDTQYF
TRBD2 - TRBJ2-2 TRBV6-4 TGTGCCAGCAGAGGGACTAGCGGTGTTGCCGGGGAGCTGTTTTTT CASRGTSGVAGELFF
- - TRBJ2-3 TRBV7-2 TGTGCCAGCAGCTTTGGGGGTTTCGCAGATACGCAGTATTTT CASSFGGFADTQYF